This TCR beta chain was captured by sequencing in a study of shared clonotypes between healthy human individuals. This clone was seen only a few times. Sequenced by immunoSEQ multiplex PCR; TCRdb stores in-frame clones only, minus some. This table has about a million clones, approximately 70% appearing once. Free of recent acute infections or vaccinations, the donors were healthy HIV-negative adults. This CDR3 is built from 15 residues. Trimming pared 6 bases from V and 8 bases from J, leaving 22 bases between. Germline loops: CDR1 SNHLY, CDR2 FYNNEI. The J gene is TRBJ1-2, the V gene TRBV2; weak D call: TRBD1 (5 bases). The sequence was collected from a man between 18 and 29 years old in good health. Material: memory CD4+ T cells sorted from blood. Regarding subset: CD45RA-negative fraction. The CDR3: CASSQKRGEYSGYTF. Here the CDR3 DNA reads TGTGCCAGCAGCCAGAAGAGGGGAGAGTATAGCGGCTACACCTTC.